The 29 T cell receptor beta chains in this list originate from one sample, sequenced in a study of vaccination and CD4 T cells after COVID-19 (dated by TCRdb to the early 2020s). Library generation was performed with PCR. TCRdb names Illumina iSeq 100 as the instrument used. DNA from cultured CD4+ T cells was subjected to TCR sequencing with the Oncomine TCR Beta short-read assay at the Johns Hopkins FTIC core. TCRdb itself trimmed the public reads at Q25 with fastp, ran MiXCR and retained productive beta chains. Every CDR3 protein is listed once, alongside the most common genes and DNA of its rows. Across this sample there are about 15,000 distinct CDR3 sequences, with approximately 55% seen only once. The ten largest clones add up to 4.6% of the sample. The treatment or condition tag for this specimen amounts to: approximately 10-day PBMC culture with coronavirus spike peptide pools or control peptides (ViraFEST assay).

No antigen has been assigned to these receptors. The specimen comprised CD4+ T cells from blood, cultured in vitro, sampled before SARS-CoV-2 vaccination. These receptors were obtained from a human donor who had recovered from COVID-19.

V is TRBV6-2 or TRBV6-3 and J is TRBJ2-5; D tentatively fits TRBD1 or TRBD2 (5 bases each). The V gene lost 8 bases and the J gene lost 7 bases, with 14 bases spanning the gap. Per germline, CDR1 MNHEY and CDR2 SVGEGT. This CDR3 contains 12 residues. DNA of the CDR3: TGTGCCAGCGACCAGGGACCAGGGACCCAGTACTTC. It translates to CASDQGPGTQYF.

This clonotype has only a few counts. The rearrangement links TRBV6-5 to TRBJ1-6; D is undetermined. Germline assignment: CDR1 MNHEY and CDR2 SVGAGI. The CDR3 is 15 amino acids. The ends were cut back, 3 bases at V and 0 bases at J, with 6 bases in the middle. In DNA, the CDR3 is TGTGCCAGCAGTTATTTGGGCTCCTATAATTCACCCCTCCACTTT. Its translation: CASSYLGSYNSPLHF.

V usage is TRBV20-1 and J usage is TRBJ2-3; maybe TRBD1 (6 bases). With 5 bases removed from V and 0 bases from J, the gap between germline ends came to 18 bases. The CDR3 consists of 16 residues. CDR1 is DFQATT and CDR2 is SNEGSKA in the germline V gene (reference sequence). CDR3 loop: CSARKQGAVSTDTQYF. DNA for the CDR3: TGCAGTGCTCGAAAACAGGGAGCCGTGAGCACAGATACGCAGTATTTT.

The gene calls are TRBV6-5 and TRBJ2-6, with a tentative D call TRBD1 (6 bases). CDR3 size: 16 residues. Germline V CDR1 and CDR2: MNHEY, SVGAGI. Trimming took 2 bases from V and 0 from J, leaving 8 bases between them. CDR3 sequence reads: CASSYPRGSGANVLTF. In DNA form, the CDR3 reads TGTGCCAGCAGTTACCCCAGGGGCTCTGGGGCCAACGTCCTGACTTTC.

CDR3 residues: CRAMGNYGYTF. CDR3 bases: TGCAGGGCCATGGGGAACTATGGCTACACCTTC. The chain couples TRBV20-1 to TRBJ1-2, with no clear D. Per germline, CDR1 DFQATT and CDR2 SNEGSKA (reference sequence). This CDR3 comprises 11 residues.

The rearrangement links TRBV19 to TRBJ2-7; maybe TRBD1 (6 bases). The CDR3 is 12 amino acids. From germline, CDR1 is LNHDA and CDR2 SQIVND (reference sequence). V was pared by 4 bases and J by 4 bases, with 8 bases between. The CDR3 spells CASSTGDYEQYF. The CDR3 DNA follows: TGTGCCAGTAGTACAGGGGATTACGAGCAGTACTTC.

The chain has TRBV11-3 and TRBJ2-2, with TRBD2 matching 12 bases. Germline-derived CDR1 and CDR2 are SGHNT and YENEEA. This CDR3 is built from 15 residues. Losses at the gene ends were 8 bases for V and 3 bases for J; bases not matched to a gene: 4. CDR3 nucleotides: TGTGCCAGCGGGCTAGCGGGAGGGCACACCGGGGAGCTGTTTTTT. Encoded protein: CASGLAGGHTGELFF. Full variable domain (rest looked up from reference TRBV11-3 and TRBJ2-2): EAGVVQSPRYKIIEKKQPVAFWCNPISGHNTLYWYLQNLGQGPELLIRYENEEAVDDSQLPKDRFSAERLKGVDSTLKIQPAELGDSAVYLCASGLAGGHTGELFFGEGSRLTVL.

CDR3 DNA: TGTGCCAGCAGTTTAGGTCCTAGCTCCTACGAGCAGTACTTC. Translation: CASSLGPSSYEQYF. The gene calls are TRBV28 and TRBJ2-7; the D is unclear. The CDR3 is made up of 14 amino acids. Between the trimmed V and J ends, which lost 2 bases and 0 bases, there was a span of 8 bases. Germline loops: CDR1 MDHEN, CDR2 SYDVKM.

The chain carries TRBV12-3 or TRBV12-4 and TRBJ2-7; D is ambiguous. The CDR3 totals 13 residues. Between the trimmed V and J ends, which lost 2 bases and 1 base, there was a span of 6 bases. The CDR3 is CASSLRESYEQYF. The CDR3 nucleotides are TGTGCCAGCAGTTTAAGGGAATCCTACGAGCAGTACTTC.

V usage is TRBV7-2 and J usage is TRBJ1-5; D is possibly TRBD1 (6 bases). This CDR3 has 13 amino acids. CDR1 and CDR2 (germline): SGHTA, FQGNSA. V dropped 5 bases and J dropped 9 bases, with 14 bases sitting between them. The CDR3 DNA follows: TGTGCCAGCAGCCTAGAAACAGGGAGGCCCCAGCATTTT. Amino acid sequence: CASSLETGRPQHF.

The chain carries TRBV19 and TRBJ1-5; the D gene is possibly TRBD1 (6 bases). The CDR3 is made up of 16 amino acids. Germline V CDR1 and CDR2: LNHDA, SQIVND (reference sequence). The V end was cut by 5 bases, the J end by 1 base, with 15 bases between. The CDR3 region has the DNA TGTGCCAGTAGTTTCCGTACAGGGTACAGCAATCAGCCCCAGCATTTT. Translation: CASSFRTGYSNQPQHF.

This clonotype came up a few times. This rearrangement joins TRBV20-1 to TRBJ1-5; maybe TRBD1 (6 bases). This CDR3 has 13 amino acids. Germline V lookup: CDR1 DFQATT, CDR2 SNEGSKA (reference sequence). Trimming removed 6 bases from V and 2 bases from J, with 11 bases in between. CDR3 nucleotides: TGCAGTGCAGGCAGGGGTGGCAATCAGCCCCAGCATTTT. Amino acid sequence: CSAGRGGNQPQHF.

This clonotype is deemed medium-sized. The V call is TRBV7-2, the J call TRBJ1-3, with no clear D. Germline V gene lookup returns CDR1 SGHTA and CDR2 FQGNSA. CDR3 length: 13 residues. Trimming took off 4 bases at V and 2 bases at J, with 6 bases between the two ends. This CDR3 is CASSSGTGNTIYF. In nucleotides, the CDR3 is TGTGCCAGCAGCTCCGGCACTGGAAACACCATATATTTT. The full variable domain, with the rest looked up from reference TRBV7-2 and TRBJ1-3, is GAGVSQSPSNKVTEKGKDVELRCDPISGHTALYWYRQSLGQGLEFLIYFQGNSAPDKSGLPSDRFSAERTGGSVSTLTIQRTQQEDSAVYLCASSSGTGNTIYFGEGSWLTVV.

The chain links TRBV20-1 to TRBJ1-2, with TRBD1 as a possible D gene (5 bases). Per germline, CDR1 DFQATT and CDR2 SNEGSKA (reference sequence). CDR3 length equals 12 residues. CDR3 sequence (DNA): TGCAGCGGGGACCCCCGCAACTATGGCTACACCTTC. It specifies CSGDPRNYGYTF.

This chain links TRBV6-1 with TRBJ1-5; 8 positions match TRBD1. Unmatched junction bases numbered 6, after V lost 11 bases and J lost 6 bases. The germline CDR1 and CDR2 sequences are MNHNS and SASEGT. The CDR3 is 12 amino acids. CDR3 coding DNA: TGTGCCGTCGGACAGGGAATTCAGCCCCAGCATTTT. This encodes CAVGQGIQPQHF.

This chain links TRBV6-2 or TRBV6-3 with TRBJ1-4; the D is unclear. Looked up from germline, CDR1 is MNHEY and CDR2 is SVGEGT. Between the trimmed V and J ends, which lost 6 bases and 8 bases, there was a span of 10 bases. This CDR3 has 12 residues. The CDR3 sequence is CASSNVREKLFF. Here the CDR3 DNA reads TGTGCCAGCAGCAACGTCAGGGAAAAACTGTTTTTT.

V gene TRBV7-2 combines with J gene TRBJ2-3, with D perhaps matching TRBD1 or TRBD2 (6 bases each). The CDR3 contains 15 residues. V was shortened by 0 bases and J by 0 bases, with 7 bases between the two germline ends. CDR1 is SGHTA and CDR2 is FQGNSA in the germline V gene. The CDR3 nucleotides read TGTGCCAGCAGCTTAGCAGGGGGGAGCACAGATACGCAGTATTTT. Protein: CASSLAGGSTDTQYF. Full variable domain (rest looked up from reference TRBV7-2 and TRBJ2-3): GAGVSQSPSNKVTEKGKDVELRCDPISGHTALYWYRQSLGQGLEFLIYFQGNSAPDKSGLPSDRFSAERTGGSVSTLTIQRTQQEDSAVYLCASSLAGGSTDTQYFGPGTRLTVL.

The chain employs TRBV7-9 and TRBJ2-5, with D perhaps matching TRBD1 (5 bases). Germline CDR1 and CDR2: SEHNR and FQNEAQ (reference sequence). Trimming removed 2 bases at V and 4 bases at J, with 8 bases between. The CDR3 runs 13 residues. In nucleotides, the CDR3 is TGTGCCAGCAGCTTAATGGGGCGAGAGACCCAGTACTTC. Translation: CASSLMGRETQYF.

The chain is built from TRBV27 and TRBJ2-1, with D unresolved. V was trimmed by 6 bases and J by 6 bases, leaving 15 bases between them. This CDR3 comprises 14 residues. Germline V lookup: CDR1 MNHEY, CDR2 SMNVEV (reference sequence). The CDR3 reads CASRPSGRGNEQFF. The DNA of the CDR3 is TGTGCCAGCAGACCAAGTGGTAGAGGCAATGAGCAGTTCTTC.

V is TRBV2 and J is TRBJ1-1; no clear D. Germline CDR1 and CDR2: SNHLY and FYNNEI. The CDR3 loop spans 11 amino acids. With 7 bases removed from V and 0 bases from J, the gap between germline ends came to 3 bases. CDR3 loop: CASTLNTEAFF. CDR3 nucleotide sequence: TGTGCCAGCACATTGAACACTGAAGCTTTCTTT.

This clonotype was observed a handful of times. V usage is TRBV6-1 and J usage is TRBJ1-5; D is possibly TRBD1 (5 bases). This CDR3 contains 12 residues. V was shortened by 6 bases and J by 7 bases, with 10 bases between the two germline ends. CDR1 and CDR2 (germline): MNHNS, SASEGT. The CDR3 DNA follows: TGTGCCAGCAGCCAAAGGGGCCAGCCCCAGCATTTT. This translates into CASSQRGQPQHF.

The chain employs TRBV6-1 and TRBJ1-6; TRBD1 matches 9 bases. Unmatched junction bases numbered 16, after V lost 6 bases and J lost 10 bases. Germline CDR1 MNHNS, CDR2 SASEGT. The CDR3 runs 17 residues. CDR3 residues: CASSRKTPGQGRSPLHF. The CDR3 DNA reads TGTGCCAGCAGCCGCAAAACTCCGGGACAGGGCCGATCACCCCTCCACTTT.

V usage is TRBV20-1 and J usage is TRBJ2-2; 13 bases match TRBD2. The length of the CDR3 is 15 residues. Trimming took 7 bases from V and 0 from J; bases not matched to a gene: 2. Germline V gene sequence: CDR1 DFQATT, CDR2 SNEGSKA (reference sequence). CDR3 nucleotides: TGCAGTGGGACTAGCGGGAGCGCGAACACCGGGGAGCTGTTTTTT. Translated: CSGTSGSANTGELFF.

J is TRBJ1-6 and V is TRBV11-2; 7 nucleotides line up with TRBD1. Germline V gene sequence: CDR1 SGHAT, CDR2 FQNNGV. This CDR3 has 16 residues. The J segment lost 8 bases and the V segment lost 2 bases, leaving 9 bases of the junction unmatched. This CDR3 reads CASSLLPGTDHSPLHF. The CDR3 DNA reads TGTGCCAGCAGCTTATTGCCTGGGACAGACCATTCACCCCTCCACTTT.

This chain connects TRBV27 to TRBJ1-2, with 7 positions matching TRBD1. The CDR3 extends over 15 amino acids. Trimming cost V 6 bases and J 4 bases; bases outside gene matches: 11. The V gene's germline CDR1 is MNHEY and CDR2 SMNVEV (reference sequence). CDR3 DNA: TGTGCCAGCAGCCCCAGGCAGGGGGAGATCTATGGCTACACCTTC. Protein sequence: CASSPRQGEIYGYTF.

The V gene is TRBV28, the J gene TRBJ2-7; 11 nucleotides match TRBD2. Germline CDR1 MDHEN, CDR2 SYDVKM. CDR3 length: 15 amino acids. V shed 6 bases, J shed 3 bases, and the junction held 7 bases outside the gene matches. The CDR3 sequence: CASSPTSGIGYEQYF. CDR3 nucleotide sequence: TGTGCCAGCAGCCCGACTAGCGGGATAGGCTACGAGCAGTACTTC.

The chain has TRBV25-1 and TRBJ1-2; 7 bases are shared with TRBD1. CDR3 size: 14 residues. Per the germline V gene, CDR1 is MGHDK and CDR2 is SYGVNS. The ends lost 4 bases at V and 12 bases at J; junction bases unmatched: 14. The DNA for the CDR3 is TGTGCCAGCAGTGGAACTCCCGAGCAAAGGGGGCACACCTTC. Amino acid sequence: CASSGTPEQRGHTF.

This clonotype came up a few times. The gene calls are TRBV20-1 and TRBJ2-7; 8 bases line up with TRBD2. This CDR3 region has 15 residues. Germline V gene sequence: CDR1 DFQATT, CDR2 SNEGSKA (reference sequence). Germline trimming cut 0 bases from V and 4 bases from J; bases unmatched to any gene: 8. CDR3 nucleotides: TGCAGTGCTAGAGATTCGGCGGGAGGTATTTACGAGCAGTACTTC. Translation: CSARDSAGGIYEQYF.

This clonotype was counted between two and nine times. The chain links TRBV11-2 to TRBJ1-6; the D is unclear. The CDR3 length is 13 residues. The germline CDR1 and CDR2 sequences are SGHAT and FQNNGV. Trimming took off 2 bases at V and 8 bases at J, with 7 bases between the two ends. The DNA of the CDR3 is TGTGCCAGCAGCTTATCAGCCTATTCACCCCTCCACTTT. It is translated as CASSLSAYSPLHF.